The T cell receptor (beta chain) under discussion was sequenced for a study of cytomegalovirus exposure and HLA in healthy donors. Study observations and caveats: Later on, an analysis showed TCR association rates differing by HLA locus, with DRB1 the most and HLA-C the fewest. In vitro testing confirmed three CMV-associated chains as specific for CMV antigens.

CDR3 length: 14 residues. V was clipped by 5 bases and J by 2 bases; unmatched bases: 4. Germline V gene lookup returns CDR1 MNHEY and CDR2 SVGAGI. Use of 60 Vbeta and 13 Jbeta primers characterized the PCR. In the authors' methods: In a later analysis, of around 85 million unique beta chains, roughly 10 million appeared in at least two donors. Assay: immunoSEQ multiplex PCR; the TCRdb copy retains only in-frame clones and omits some. D and trimming come from the DNA, and the V and J calls and clone size come from that table. Here the sample spans about 160,000 clones, roughly 80% being singletons. As for this clone: What it recognizes is unknown.

The chain carries TRBV6-5 and TRBJ2-7, with 9 positions matching TRBD2. Sequencing was carried out using PBMCs. This TCR was recovered from a man aged 35 to 55 in good health and CMV-seronegative. The CDR3 DNA reads as TGTGCCAGCAGTACTAGCGGGCGTACCTACGAGCAGTACTTC. Its protein is CASSTSGRTYEQYF.